The clone carrying this T cell receptor beta chain was seen at least ten times. What it binds is not known. The CDR3 sequence is 15 residues long. Trimming took 4 bases from V and 0 from J, leaving 12 bases between them. These data are taken from a study of T-cell reconstitution after alpha-beta-depleted transplantation in children. Whole-study results and caveats: Most T-cell counts and diversity one year after the transplant came from T cells that were newly produced. TCRbeta diversity was high at day 60 in some patients (a result of surviving recipient T cells and thymic progenitors). Several hundred expanded graft clones reportedly gave rise to the alpha-beta T cells present about two months after transplant.

Preparing the TCRbeta library involved the use of unique molecular identifiers. Via MiXCR, TCRdb re-called the PCR reads, giving one row per CDR3 protein. The profile covers 280,000 or so distinct CDR3 sequences, with around a tenth appearing a single time and 23% taken by the ten largest. The V call is TRBV12-3 or TRBV12-4, the J call TRBJ1-1; D unresolved. Material: peripheral blood, obtained 180 days after TCRalphabeta/CD19-depleted stem cell transplant. The TCR sequence derives from a male patient between 2 and 15 years old who had a stem cell transplant for chronic granulomatous disease, so the T cells may come from the graft donor. As DNA, the CDR3 is TGTGCCAGCAGTTCCGTCCAGACCCTGAACACTGAAGCTTTCTTT. Translating it yields CASSSVQTLNTEAFF.